This T cell receptor (beta chain) was sequenced for a study of shared T cell receptors in the human thymus. This clone appeared a single time. Sequencing used immunoSEQ multiplex PCR; TCRdb keeps in-frame clones, though not all of them. The sample lists over 650,000 clones, more than 70% occurring once. This sample also appeared in a second study, on human thymus T cells.

The sequenced sample consisted of thymocytes. The source of this sequence is a boy younger than two with a congenital heart defect.

The CDR3, as DNA: TGCAGTGGTGGGACAGGGGCTGGCTACACCTTC. Protein product: CSGGTGAGYTF. The J gene is TRBJ1-2, the V gene TRBV20-1; TRBD1 aligns across 10 bases. Germline V gene sequence: CDR1 DFQATT, CDR2 SNEGSKA (reference sequence). The junction had 3 bases not matched to a gene; V was cut back by 7 bases and J by 7 bases. The CDR3 spans 11 residues.